These 28 T cell receptor beta chains originate from one sample sequenced in a study of identical twins (dated by TCRdb to the mid-2010s). Library preparation used 5' RACE. The sample was run on an Illumina HiSeq 2000. TCRdb passed the public sequencing reads through fastp at Q25 and MiXCR, retaining productive beta sequences. For every CDR3 protein sequence, its rows merge into one entry that carries the most common genes and DNA. Present in this sample are around 550,000 distinct CDR3 sequences, 13% to 15% of which were seen just once. Roughly 0.4% of the sample lies in the top ten. A further study also used this sample, focusing on yellow fever vaccine responses in identical twins.

Sequencing was carried out using CD4+ T cells sorted from blood. These receptor sequences come from a woman younger than 30 in good health.

The chain employs TRBV29-1 and TRBJ2-1; 7 bases map to TRBD1. The CDR3 contains 14 residues. The germline CDR1 and CDR2 sequences are SQVTM and ANQGSEA. V shed 2 bases and J 7 bases; nucleotides not matched to a gene: 8. Here the CDR3 DNA reads TGCAGCGTTGAACAGACAGGGTTGAGGAATGAGCAGTTCTTC. Amino acid sequence: CSVEQTGLRNEQFF.

This clonotype was counted only a few times. The chain couples TRBV3-1 to TRBJ1-5; possible D gene TRBD1, 6 bases. The length of the CDR3 is 14 residues. The germline V gene has CDR1 LGHDT and CDR2 YNNKEL (reference sequence). Trimming took 4 bases from V and 1 from J, leaving 8 bases between them. The CDR3 loop is CASSPGESNQPQHF. DNA for the CDR3: TGTGCCAGCAGCCCAGGGGAGAGCAATCAGCCCCAGCATTTT.

The chain uses TRBV6-6 and TRBJ2-4; weak D call: TRBD2 (5 bases). In germline, CDR1 is MNHNY, CDR2 SVGAGI (reference sequence). V shed 8 bases and J shed 0 bases, with 8 bases lying between them. CDR3 size: 13 residues. In DNA, the CDR3 is TGTGCCAGCGGGAGACTAGCCAAAAACATTCAGTACTTC. This sequence encodes CASGRLAKNIQYF.

This clonotype came up a few times. The chain combines TRBV27 with TRBJ2-3; 8 bases are shared with TRBD2. Germline V lookup: CDR1 MNHEY, CDR2 SMNVEV (reference sequence). Trimming took 3 bases from V and 0 from J; bases not matched to a gene: 8. The CDR3 spans 17 residues. CDR3 bases: TGTGCCAGCAGTTTCTACCGGGGGGGCTCTAGCACAGATACGCAGTATTTT. As protein: CASSFYRGGSSTDTQYF.

The V and J genes are TRBV7-9 and TRBJ1-4; no firm D call. Trimming removed 11 bases from V and 0 bases from J, with 4 bases in between. Germline CDR1 and CDR2: SEHNR and FQNEAQ (reference sequence). This CDR3 region has 11 residues. Here the CDR3 reads CALATNEKLFF. Here the CDR3 DNA reads TGTGCCCTTGCAACTAATGAAAAACTGTTTTTT.

The chain employs TRBV20-1 and TRBJ2-5, with TRBD2 matching over 8 bases. With V trimmed by 2 bases and J by 2 bases, 7 bases remained unmatched. This CDR3 spans 15 amino acids. Germline lookup yields CDR1 DFQATT and CDR2 SNEGSKA (reference sequence). The CDR3 spells CSARLPGGGQETQYF. In nucleotides, the CDR3 is TGCAGTGCTAGACTCCCGGGAGGGGGACAAGAGACCCAGTACTTC.

This clonotype was seen ten or more times. The chain carries TRBV12-3 or TRBV12-4 and TRBJ1-1; maybe TRBD1 (6 bases). The CDR3 is 14 amino acids. Trimming pared 1 base from V and 8 bases from J, leaving 14 bases between. The CDR3 is CASSLDRQVNEAFF. CDR3 nucleotides: TGTGCCAGCAGTTTAGACCGACAGGTCAACGAAGCTTTCTTT.

The V gene is TRBV5-1, the J gene TRBJ1-2; TRBD1 might be the D (6 bases). This CDR3 is built from 13 residues. The germline V gene encodes CDR1 SGHRS and CDR2 YFSETQ. The ends were cut back, 3 bases at V and 4 bases at J, with 10 bases in the middle. The CDR3: CASSSEDSYGYTF. The CDR3 DNA is TGCGCCAGCAGCTCTGAGGACAGCTATGGCTACACCTTC.

This clonotype was seen more than once but under ten times. This chain joins TRBV6-5 and TRBJ1-6; D might be TRBD1 (6 bases). CDR1 is MNHEY, CDR2 SVGAGI, per germline. The CDR3 runs 13 residues. The V end lost 2 bases, the J end lost 10 bases, and 9 bases lay between the germline ends. The chain's CDR3 is CASSYEGGSPLHF. The CDR3 nucleotides read TGTGCCAGCAGTTACGAGGGGGGGTCACCCCTCCACTTT.

The rearrangement joins TRBV12-5 to TRBJ2-1; no definite D call. The CDR3 is 14 residues long. The V end was cut by 1 base, the J end by 5 bases, with 9 bases between. Per the germline V gene, CDR1 is LGHNT and CDR2 is FRNRAP. This chain's CDR3 is CASGLGDGHNEQFF. DNA of the CDR3: TGTGCTAGTGGTTTGGGCGACGGACACAATGAGCAGTTCTTC.

This clonotype was recorded a few times. This chain joins TRBV20-1 and TRBJ2-7; 9 bases align to TRBD2. After removal of 7 bases from V and 2 bases from J, the junction contained 3 bases not matched to a gene. The CDR3 has 12 residues. Germline V lookup: CDR1 DFQATT, CDR2 SNEGSKA (reference sequence). Here the CDR3 reads CSVAGDTYEQYF. CDR3 in DNA: TGCAGTGTAGCGGGAGACACCTACGAGCAGTACTTC.

This clonotype was detected only a few times. This chain connects TRBV20-1 to TRBJ1-3; D uncertain. CDR3 length: 11 residues. V gave up 3 bases and J gave up 4 bases, with 4 bases separating them. The germline gives CDR1 DFQATT, CDR2 SNEGSKA (reference sequence). The CDR3 loop is CSASRGNTIYF. CDR3 nucleotide sequence: TGCAGTGCTAGTCGAGGAAACACCATATATTTT.

This clonotype has a handful of counts. The J gene is TRBJ2-5, the V gene TRBV12-3 or TRBV12-4, with 14 bases that match TRBD2. V was pared by 6 bases and J by 5 bases, with 8 bases of the junction left unmatched. The CDR3 contains 16 residues. The CDR3 sequence is CASSPGLAGVGETQYF. CDR3 in DNA: TGTGCCAGCAGCCCGGGACTAGCGGGAGTGGGGGAGACCCAGTACTTC.

This clonotype occurred a few times. The gene calls are TRBV5-1 and TRBJ2-3; TRBD2 matches 12 bases. The germline CDR1 and CDR2 sequences are SGHRS and YFSETQ. V lost 3 bases, J lost 0 bases, and 20 bases stayed unmatched. This CDR3 contains 22 residues. The CDR3 nucleotides are TGCGCCAGCAGCTGGACCGCACCACGACTAGCGGGAGCACCCTTAAGCACAGATACGCAGTATTTT. Amino acid sequence: CASSWTAPRLAGAPLSTDTQYF. Filled out from reference TRBV5-1 and TRBJ2-3, the complete variable domain reads KAGVTQTPRYLIKTRGQQVTLSCSPISGHRSVSWYQQTPGQGLQFLFEYFSETQRNKGNFPGRFSGRQFSNSRSEMNVSTLELGDSALYLCASSWTAPRLAGAPLSTDTQYFGPGTRLTVL.

V usage is TRBV2 and J usage is TRBJ2-7, with a tentative D call TRBD2 (6 bases). Germline values: CDR1 SNHLY, CDR2 FYNNEI. V was pared by 2 bases and J by 6 bases, with 11 bases between. The CDR3 sequence is 13 residues long. CDR3: CASSEQGGAEQYF. The CDR3 bases are TGTGCCAGCAGTGAACAGGGAGGAGCCGAGCAGTACTTC.

This chain links TRBV12-3 or TRBV12-4 with TRBJ1-2; D remains ambiguous. CDR3 length: 13 amino acids. With 7 bases removed from V and 5 bases from J, the gap between germline ends came to 14 bases. The CDR3 sequence is CASNQDTLYGYTF. CDR3 nucleotide sequence: TGTGCCAGCAACCAAGACACACTATATGGCTACACCTTC.

This rearrangement joins TRBV2 to TRBJ1-6, with 7 bases identical to TRBD1. The junction had 11 bases not matched to a gene; V was cut back by 6 bases and J by 9 bases. Per germline, CDR1 SNHLY and CDR2 FYNNEI. This CDR3 comprises 15 residues. The CDR3 region is CASSKRQGGSSPLHF. In DNA, the CDR3 is TGTGCCAGCAGCAAGAGACAGGGTGGGAGTTCACCCCTCCACTTT. The entire variable domain, with the rest obtained from reference TRBV2 and TRBJ1-6, is as follows: EPEVTQTPSHQVTQMGQEVILRCVPISNHLYFYWYRQILGQKVEFLVSFYNNEISEKSEIFDDQFSVERPDGSNFTLKIRSTKLEDSAMYFCASSKRQGGSSPLHFGNGTRLTVT.

The rearrangement links TRBV14 to TRBJ2-2; D possibly corresponds to TRBD2 (5 bases). V lost 5 bases and J 6 bases, leaving 10 bases between the germline ends. Germline CDR1 is SGHDN and CDR2 is FVKESK. This CDR3 has 13 amino acids. DNA of the CDR3: TGTGCCAGCAGCAGGACTTCGGCCGGGGAGCTGTTTTTT. It is translated as CASSRTSAGELFF.

The genes are TRBV20-1 and TRBJ1-6, with TRBD1 matching 8 bases. V lost 3 bases and J lost 5; bases outside the gene matches: 6. Germline V lookup: CDR1 DFQATT, CDR2 SNEGSKA (reference sequence). CDR3 length: 15 amino acids. The CDR3 DNA follows: TGCAGTGCTAGCCATACGGACAGGGATAATTCACCCCTCCACTTT. It yields the protein CSASHTDRDNSPLHF.

This clonotype was seen a few times. This sequence joins TRBV29-1 and TRBJ2-5; 11 bases align to TRBD2. The CDR3 loop spans 14 amino acids. The germline gives CDR1 SQVTM, CDR2 ANQGSEA. V dropped 7 bases and J dropped 5; count of bases not matched to a gene: 9. CDR3 region: CSADLAGGMETQYF. The CDR3, as DNA: TGCAGCGCAGACCTAGCGGGAGGCATGGAGACCCAGTACTTC.

In DNA, the CDR3 is TGCGCCAGCAGCCAAGCGGTGGTGTGGGGGCCGGACACCGGGGAGCTGTTTTTT. Translated: CASSQAVVWGPDTGELFF. The chain is built from TRBV4-1 and TRBJ2-2; a possible D gene is TRBD1 (6 bases). The V gene's germline CDR1 is MGHRA and CDR2 YSYEKL. With 1 base removed from V and 3 bases from J, the gap between germline ends came to 18 bases. The CDR3 has 18 amino acids.

This clonotype was observed a handful of times. The V call is TRBV14, the J call TRBJ1-2, with D uncertain. The germline gives CDR1 SGHDN, CDR2 FVKESK. The length of the CDR3 is 15 residues. V lost 0 bases, J lost 2 bases, and 10 bases lay in between. CDR3 residues: CASSQDLRQNYGYTF. Written as DNA, the CDR3 is TGTGCCAGCAGCCAAGATCTAAGGCAGAACTATGGCTACACCTTC.

The V call is TRBV3-1, the J call TRBJ1-6; 7 nucleotides agree with TRBD1. This CDR3 spans 16 amino acids. The V and J ends lost 1 base and 8 bases, in that order; junction bases with no gene match: 8. Per germline, CDR1 LGHDT and CDR2 YNNKEL (reference sequence). Here the CDR3 DNA reads TGTGCCAGCAGCCAAGGGGGAGCCAGGGGGGATTCACCCCTCCACTTT. Amino acids: CASSQGGARGDSPLHF.

The V gene is TRBV19, the J gene TRBJ1-2; 9 nucleotides align to TRBD1. The CDR3 sequence is 13 residues long. Germline CDR1 and CDR2: LNHDA and SQIVND (reference sequence). The V gene end was trimmed by 9 bases and the J gene end by 4 bases; junction bases not matched to a gene: 6. The CDR3 DNA reads as TGTGCCAGCGTCCCGGGACAGGGCTATGGCTACACCTTC. Protein sequence: CASVPGQGYGYTF.

This clonotype was detected a few times. The V call is TRBV3-1, the J call TRBJ2-1; 7 bases agree with TRBD1. V lost 3 bases, J lost 1 base, and 9 bases stayed unmatched. CDR3 length: 17 residues. CDR1 is LGHDT and CDR2 is YNNKEL in the germline V gene (reference sequence). The CDR3 loop reads CASSHSTGPPSYNEQFF. CDR3 DNA sequence: TGTGCCAGCAGCCATTCGACAGGGCCCCCTTCCTACAATGAGCAGTTCTTC.

This clonotype has just a few counts. The chain uses TRBV20-1 and TRBJ2-4; TRBD1 or TRBD2 may be the D gene (5 bases each). The CDR3 is 15 amino acids. Trimming removed 4 bases at V and 5 bases at J, with 18 bases between. Germline-derived CDR1 and CDR2 are DFQATT and SNEGSKA (reference sequence). CDR3 in amino acids: CSANFRDPGQNIQYF. The CDR3 DNA reads TGCAGTGCTAATTTCCGGGACCCCGGGCAAAACATTCAGTACTTC.

This clonotype came up a few times. The rearrangement links TRBV28 to TRBJ2-3; TRBD1 aligns across 7 bases. Germline V gene lookup returns CDR1 MDHEN and CDR2 SYDVKM. V lost 6 bases to trimming and J lost 12 bases; unmatched junction nucleotides: 12. This CDR3 comprises 13 residues. DNA of the CDR3: TGTGCCAGCAGCTCACAGGGGCCGACCCCACAGTATTTT. This sequence encodes CASSSQGPTPQYF.

This clonotype turned up a few times. The rearrangement uses TRBV10-3 and TRBJ2-5, with 7 nucleotides matching TRBD2. V lost 2 bases, J lost 5 bases, and 5 bases stayed unmatched. Germline V gene lookup returns CDR1 ENHRY and CDR2 SYGVKD. This CDR3 is 14 amino acids long. The CDR3 region is CAISEVGTTETQYF. In DNA form, the CDR3 reads TGTGCCATCAGTGAGGTCGGGACTACCGAGACCCAGTACTTC.